This T cell receptor (beta chain) was observed in a study of T cell responses to AZD1222 COVID-19 vaccine. Whole-study findings and limits: Reports say nearly half of spike-specific TCRs go after unmutated variant regions.

Trimming removed 3 bases at V and 0 bases at J, with 3 bases between. The CDR3 contains 13 residues. Germline lookup yields CDR1 SEHNR and CDR2 FQNEAQ (reference sequence). A word on this clone: The antigen is undetermined.

Pooled together were second doses at about 4 or about 12 weeks. The method was immunoSEQ multiplex PCR; TCRdb's version includes in-frame clones alone and lacks a portion of them. This sample yields approximately 120,000 clones, of which around 87% are seen a single time; about 4% belongs to the top ten. The clonotype was recovered from an adult who received the AZD1222 COVID-19 vaccine. The rearrangement links TRBV7-9 to TRBJ2-4; D is ambiguous. The starting material was peripheral blood, obtained 28 days after the second AZD1222 dose. The CDR3 nucleotides are TGTGCCAGCAGCTTCGAAGCCAAAAACATTCAGTACTTC. The encoded protein is CASSFEAKNIQYF.